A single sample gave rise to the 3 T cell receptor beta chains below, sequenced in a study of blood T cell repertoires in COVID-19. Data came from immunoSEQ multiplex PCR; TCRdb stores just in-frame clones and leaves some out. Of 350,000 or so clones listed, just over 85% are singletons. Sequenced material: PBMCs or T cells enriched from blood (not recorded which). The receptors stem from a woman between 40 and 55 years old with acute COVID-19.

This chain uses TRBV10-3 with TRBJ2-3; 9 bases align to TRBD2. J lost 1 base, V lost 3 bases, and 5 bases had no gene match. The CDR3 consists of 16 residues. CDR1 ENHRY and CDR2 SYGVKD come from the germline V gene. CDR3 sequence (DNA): TGTGCCATCAGTGATCGGGCTAGCGGGGGCACAGATACGCAGTATTTT. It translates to CAISDRASGGTDTQYF.

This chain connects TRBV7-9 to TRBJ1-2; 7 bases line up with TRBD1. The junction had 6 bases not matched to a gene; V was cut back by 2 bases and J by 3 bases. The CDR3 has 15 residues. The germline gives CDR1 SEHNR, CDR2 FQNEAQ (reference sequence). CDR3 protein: CASSLLGGADYGYTF. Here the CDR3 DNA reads TGTGCCAGCAGCTTACTAGGGGGCGCGGACTATGGCTACACCTTC.

The CDR3, as DNA: TGTGCCAGCAGTTTCGGGTTAGTCATCAATGAGCAGTTCTTC. Translating it yields CASSFGLVINEQFF. The rearrangement uses TRBV28 and TRBJ2-1; D remains ambiguous. Trimming removed 3 bases at V and 6 bases at J, with 12 bases between. The CDR3 runs 14 residues. Germline-derived CDR1 and CDR2 are MDHEN and SYDVKM.